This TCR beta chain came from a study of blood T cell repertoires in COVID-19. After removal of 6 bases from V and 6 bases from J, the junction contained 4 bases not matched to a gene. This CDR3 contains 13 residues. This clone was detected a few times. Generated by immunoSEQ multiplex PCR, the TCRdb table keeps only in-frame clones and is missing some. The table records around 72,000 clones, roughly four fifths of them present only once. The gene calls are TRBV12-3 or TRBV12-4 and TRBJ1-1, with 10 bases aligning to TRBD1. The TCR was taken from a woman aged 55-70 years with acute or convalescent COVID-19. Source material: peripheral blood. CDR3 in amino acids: CASRTGGAPEAFF. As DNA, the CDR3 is TGTGCCAGCAGGACAGGGGGCGCTCCTGAAGCTTTCTTT.